This T cell receptor beta chain stems from a study of cytomegalovirus exposure and HLA in healthy donors. For the study at large: Around 200 million T cells yielded 100 million to 130 million unique TCR beta sequences, as an earlier analysis found. Study-wide results and limits: A later analysis linked a missense DCLRE1C variant to TCR beta V- and J-gene trimming. A few of the chains that were CMV-associated were confirmed in vitro to be specific for CMV antigens. Investigators reported 150 to 200 TCR beta chains as tied to cytomegalovirus.

PCR used 60 Vbeta primers and 13 Jbeta primers. Libraries were prepared by immunoSEQ multiplex PCR; TCRdb keeps only in-frame clonotypes and omits some of them. The sample holds approximately 180,000 clones, around 81% seen once. The CDR3 extends over 15 amino acids. V was clipped by 5 bases and J by 10 bases, with 18 bases between them. Germline assignment: CDR1 LNHDA and CDR2 SQIVND (reference sequence). Of note for this clone: No antigen is known for it.

This TCR came from a man aged 18 to 30 in good health and CMV-seronegative. V and J are TRBV19 and TRBJ1-6; tentatively, D is TRBD1 (5 bases). The sequenced material came from PBMCs. DNA for the CDR3: TGTGCCAGTAGTCCGTCGGGGGGAGGAGCGTCACCCCTCCACTTT. It is translated as CASSPSGGGASPLHF.